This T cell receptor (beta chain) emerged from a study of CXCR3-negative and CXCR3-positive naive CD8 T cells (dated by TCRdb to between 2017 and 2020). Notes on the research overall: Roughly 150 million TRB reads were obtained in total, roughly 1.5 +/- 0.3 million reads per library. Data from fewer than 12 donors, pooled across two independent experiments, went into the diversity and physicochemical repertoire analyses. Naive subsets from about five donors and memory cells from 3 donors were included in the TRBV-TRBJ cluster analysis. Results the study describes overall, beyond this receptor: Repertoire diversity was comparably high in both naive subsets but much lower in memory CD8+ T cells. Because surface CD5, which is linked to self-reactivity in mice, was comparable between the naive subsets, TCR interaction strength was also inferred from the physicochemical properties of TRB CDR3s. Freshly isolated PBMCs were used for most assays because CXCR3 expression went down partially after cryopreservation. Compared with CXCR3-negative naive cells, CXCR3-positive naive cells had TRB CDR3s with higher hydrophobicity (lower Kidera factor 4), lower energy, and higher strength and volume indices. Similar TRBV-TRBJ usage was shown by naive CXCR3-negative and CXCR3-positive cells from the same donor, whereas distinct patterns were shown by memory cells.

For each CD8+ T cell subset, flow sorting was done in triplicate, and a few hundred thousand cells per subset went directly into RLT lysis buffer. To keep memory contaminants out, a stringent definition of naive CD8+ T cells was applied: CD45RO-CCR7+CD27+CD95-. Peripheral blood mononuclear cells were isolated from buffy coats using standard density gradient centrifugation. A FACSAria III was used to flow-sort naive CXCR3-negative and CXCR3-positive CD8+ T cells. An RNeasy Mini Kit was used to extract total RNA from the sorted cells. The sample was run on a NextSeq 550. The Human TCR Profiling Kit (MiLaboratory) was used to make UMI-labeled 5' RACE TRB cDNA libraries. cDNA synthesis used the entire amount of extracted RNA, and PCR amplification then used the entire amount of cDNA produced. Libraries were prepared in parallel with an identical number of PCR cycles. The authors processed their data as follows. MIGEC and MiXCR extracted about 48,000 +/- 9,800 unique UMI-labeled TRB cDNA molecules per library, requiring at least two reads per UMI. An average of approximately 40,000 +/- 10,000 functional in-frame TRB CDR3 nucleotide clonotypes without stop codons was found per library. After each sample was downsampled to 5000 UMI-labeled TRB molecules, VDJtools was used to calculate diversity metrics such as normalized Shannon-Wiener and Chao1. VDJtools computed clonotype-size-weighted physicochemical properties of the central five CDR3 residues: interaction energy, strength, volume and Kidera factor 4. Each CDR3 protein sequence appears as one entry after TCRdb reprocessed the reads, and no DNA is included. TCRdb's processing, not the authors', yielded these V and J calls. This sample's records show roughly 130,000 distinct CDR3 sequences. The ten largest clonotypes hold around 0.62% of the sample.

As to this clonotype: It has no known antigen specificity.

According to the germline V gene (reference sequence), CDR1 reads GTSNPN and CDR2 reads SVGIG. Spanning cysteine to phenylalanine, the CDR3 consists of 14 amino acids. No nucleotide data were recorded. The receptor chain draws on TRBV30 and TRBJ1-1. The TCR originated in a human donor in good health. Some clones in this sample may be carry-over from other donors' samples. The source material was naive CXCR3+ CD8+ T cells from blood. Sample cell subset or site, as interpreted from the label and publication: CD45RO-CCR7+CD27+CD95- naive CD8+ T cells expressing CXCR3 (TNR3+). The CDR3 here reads CAWSSGGDYTEAFF.